A selection of T cell receptor beta chains follows, all from one sample in a study of blood T cell repertoires in COVID-19. Clones were read by immunoSEQ multiplex PCR, and TCRdb kept only the in-frame ones, dropping some. The profile covers approximately 78,000 clones, with 70% to 90% appearing a single time and 18% taken by the ten largest. Sequenced sample: peripheral blood. These receptors all stem from a woman of 80 years or more with acute or convalescent COVID-19. CDR3s include the opening cysteine and the closing phenylalanine or tryptophan. The order of the fields is clone size, V gene, J gene, D gene, CDR3 DNA, CDR3 protein. The D gene is left open where the match is weak. Clone size is shown for a subset of rows, as once, few, many or a class of expanded clone.

-,TRBV6-5,TRBJ2-5,-,TGTGCCAGCAAGGCGAGGACTCTCATAGAGACCCAGTACTTC,CASKARTLIETQYF
few,TRBV6-1,TRBJ1-1,TRBD1,TGTGCCAGCAGTGAACGTGACAGGGGGCTCGGCAAGAACACTGAAGCTTTCTTT,CASSERDRGLGKNTEAFF
once,TRBV19,TRBJ2-3,-,TGTGCCAGTAGTATAATGGCAGCCGGGAGTACAGATACGCAGTATTTT,CASSIMAAGSTDTQYF
-,TRBV15,TRBJ2-3,-,TGTGCCACCAGCAAAGGACAGAACACAGATACGCAGTATTTT,CATSKGQNTDTQYF
-,TRBV18,TRBJ1-2,TRBD1,TGTGCCAGCTCACCTCAGGGGGTCACCGGCTATGGCTACACCTTC,CASSPQGVTGYGYTF
-,TRBV5-4,TRBJ1-1,-,TGTGCCAGCACTCTTGTCGGGGGGCTCAACACTGAAGCTTTCTTT,CASTLVGGLNTEAFF
few,TRBV30,TRBJ1-4,TRBD1,TGTGCCTGGAGTGGGGAGGGACAGGCTAATGAAAAACTGTTTTTT,CAWSGEGQANEKLFF
-,TRBV10-2,TRBJ2-2,-,TGCGCCACGGAGGGGACCGGGGAGCTGTTTTTT,CATEGTGELFF
-,TRBV7-9,TRBJ2-1,TRBD1,TGTGCCAGCAGCACCCAGGGGGCACCCCCCTACAATGAGCAGTTCTTC,CASSTQGAPPYNEQFF
-,TRBV18,TRBJ2-5,-,TGTGCCAGCTCCCAGAAAGAGACCCAGTACTTC,CASSQKETQYF
-,TRBV6-5,TRBJ2-7,TRBD1,TGTGCCAGCAGTCGGGACAGGGTGGACGAGCAGTACTTC,CASSRDRVDEQYF
-,TRBV5-6,TRBJ2-7,TRBD2,TGTGCCAGCAGCTTGAGGGCCCTAGTAGCGGGGAGCTCCTACGAGCAGTACTTC,CASSLRALVAGSSYEQYF
-,TRBV6-5,TRBJ2-7,TRBD2,TGTGCCAGCAGTTTCCGGACTAGCGGTGGGCTCGAGCAGTACTTC,CASSFRTSGGLEQYF
-,TRBV19,TRBJ1-2,-,TGTGCCAGTAGTGCGGCCGGGACAAATAGCACCTTC,CASSAAGTNSTF
few,TRBV29-1,TRBJ1-1,-,TGCAGCGTCTCTGTTGGGGCGAACACTGAAGCTTTCTTT,CSVSVGANTEAFF
-,TRBV24-1,TRBJ1-1,TRBD1,TGTGCCACCAGTCTTAGAGAAACCAGGGGGCTAGGAGCTTTCTTT,CATSLRETRGLGAFF
few,TRBV14,TRBJ1-5,TRBD1,TGTGCCAGCAGCCGCGACAGGGTTCAGCCCCAGCATTTT,CASSRDRVQPQHF
-,TRBV7-9,TRBJ2-1,TRBD2,TGTGCCAGCAGGCTAGCGGAGGCCCTGCACTACAATGAGCAGTTCTTC,CASRLAEALHYNEQFF
-,TRBV9,TRBJ1-1,TRBD1,TGTGCCAGCAGCGTGGGACAGGCTCAGATGAACACTGAAGCTTTCTTT,CASSVGQAQMNTEAFF
once,TRBV2,TRBJ2-7,-,TGTGCCAGCAGCGGGACAAGGGGGTCCTACGAGCAGTACTTC,CASSGTRGSYEQYF
-,TRBV30,TRBJ1-4,TRBD1,TGTGCCTGGAGCCTTAAGACAGGGGCTAATGAAAAACTGTTTTTT,CAWSLKTGANEKLFF
-,TRBV13,TRBJ1-5,-,TGTGCCAGCAGTTACCGGCGGGGCCGCAATCAGCCCCAGCATTTT,CASSYRRGRNQPQHF
-,TRBV30,TRBJ1-1,-,TGTGCCTGGAGGGGGACATCCGGGACTGAAGCTTTCTTT,CAWRGTSGTEAFF
-,TRBV18,TRBJ1-2,-,TGTGCCAGCTCACCGAGGCCCTCCAGGGTCTATGGCTACACCTTC,CASSPRPSRVYGYTF
-,TRBV5-1,TRBJ1-1,TRBD1,TGCGCCAGCAGCTTGCTAGGGGGCGGTTATATCTCTTTCTTT,CASSLLGGGYISFF
-,TRBV18,TRBJ2-2,-,TGTGCCAGCTCACTGAAGGGGCGCACCGGGGAGCTGTTTTTT,CASSLKGRTGELFF
-,TRBV19,TRBJ2-1,TRBD2,TGTGCCAGTAGAGGACTAGCGGGGGGCAATGAGCAGTTCTTC,CASRGLAGGNEQFF
once,TRBV11-2,TRBJ1-2,-,TGTGCCAGCAGCTTAGGGGCTTATGGCTACACCTTC,CASSLGAYGYTF
-,TRBV18,TRBJ1-1,-,TGTGCCAGCGCTCCAGGGAGGACCACTGAAGCTTTCTTT,CASAPGRTTEAFF
-,TRBV25-1,TRBJ1-1,TRBD1,TGTGCCAGCAGTTCGACAGGGCGCACTGAAGCTTTCTTT,CASSSTGRTEAFF
-,TRBV7-3,TRBJ2-3,-,TGTGCCAGCAGCTTAACACGGGTAGATACGCAGTATTTT,CASSLTRVDTQYF
once,TRBV5-1,TRBJ1-3,-,TGCGCCAGCAGCTTGGACGACAGCATCTCTGGAAACACCATATATTTT,CASSLDDSISGNTIYF
-,TRBV14,TRBJ2-1,TRBD2,TGTGCCAGCAGCCAAGCGCTAGCGGGAGACTACAATGAGCAGTTCTTC,CASSQALAGDYNEQFF
-,TRBV19,TRBJ1-2,-,TGTGCCAGTAGTACTCAGGACACTGGTAACTATGGCTACACCTTC,CASSTQDTGNYGYTF
-,TRBV10-3,TRBJ2-7,TRBD1,TGTGCCATCAGTGTGACAGGGCTCGAGCAGTACTTC,CAISVTGLEQYF
-,TRBV6-5,TRBJ2-5,-,TGTGCCAGCTCTAGGGATGCGGCGACAGAAGAGACCCAGTACTTC,CASSRDAATEETQYF
-,TRBV5-1,TRBJ1-4,-,TGCGCCAGCAGCTTGGAGGCAGGGGCGAGGGAAAAACTGTTTTTT,CASSLEAGAREKLFF
-,TRBV19,TRBJ1-3,-,TGTGCCAGTAGTACCGACACCTTATCTGGAAACACCATATATTTT,CASSTDTLSGNTIYF
-,TRBV24-1,TRBJ2-7,TRBD2,TGTGCCACCAGTGCCCTCCCACTAGCGAACTACGAGCAGTACTTC,CATSALPLANYEQYF
-,TRBV7-2,TRBJ2-1,TRBD1,TGTGCCAGCAGCTCATACTGGGACAGGGGCGAGGATGAGCAGTTCTTC,CASSSYWDRGEDEQFF
-,TRBV19,TRBJ2-7,-,TGTGCCAGTAGTAGGACAGTAACCTACGAGCAGTACTTC,CASSRTVTYEQYF
-,TRBV7-9,TRBJ1-4,-,TGTGCCAGCGTTCGGGGGGGACGGGATGAAAAACTGTTTTTT,CASVRGGRDEKLFF
-,TRBV12-3/TRBV12-4,TRBJ2-2,-,TGTGCCACCAGGGAGTCCGGGGAGCTGTTTTTT,CATRESGELFF
-,TRBV9,TRBJ2-5,-,TGTGCCAGCAGCGTTGGGGGGGCATTACAAGAGACCCAGTACTTC,CASSVGGALQETQYF
-,TRBV19,TRBJ2-4,-,TGTGCCAGTAGTATGAGACTTATTGAAAACATTCAGTACTTC,CASSMRLIENIQYF
-,TRBV1,TRBJ2-7,-,TGCACCAGCAGCCAATCCTATAAGGTGGCGGCGGGCGAGCAGTACTTC,CTSSQSYKVAAGEQYF
-,TRBV6-5,TRBJ1-2,TRBD1,TGTGCCAGCAGTTACGCTGACAGGGCCAATGGCTACACCTTC,CASSYADRANGYTF
-,TRBV27,TRBJ1-2,TRBD1,TGTGCCAGCAGCTTGAACGAACCGGGACAGGCGTATGGCTACACCTTC,CASSLNEPGQAYGYTF